Shown below are 17 T cell receptor beta chains from a single sample sequenced in a study of regulatory T cells in long-lasting Graves disease (dated by TCRdb to the early 2020s). Library construction relied on multiplex PCR. TCRdb lists the instrument as Illumina HiSeq 4000. iRepertoire HTBI primers and Arm-PCR amplification of CDR3 regions were used to construct TCR beta libraries. In-frame beta chains were kept once TCRdb had trimmed the public reads at Q25 with fastp and called clones with MiXCR. CDR3 protein sequences are deduplicated, and each keeps its most common genes and DNA. Recorded for this sample are a few hundred thousand distinct CDR3 sequences; 13% of them occurred a single time. The top ten constitute about 9.1% of the sample. What this sample's time point label stands for: newly diagnosed GD, antithyroid drugs for less than 3 months. For both TCR sequencing and RNA sequencing, RNA was extracted from PBMCs using TRIzol.

Separately, the same data were catalogued under a study of T cells in Graves' hyperthyroidism and ophthalmopathy.

Sample: peripheral blood mononuclear cells (PBMCs), taken at new diagnosis, from a patient treated with antithyroid drugs. Receptors were obtained from a young man with Graves disease. Donor details come from another sample of the same person, matched by shared clones.

This clonotype appeared many times. V is TRBV12-3 or TRBV12-4 and J is TRBJ2-7, with D perhaps TRBD2 (6 bases). V was trimmed by 5 bases and J by 2 bases, leaving 13 bases between them. The CDR3 has 14 amino acids. As DNA, the CDR3 is TGTGCCAGCAGTAGGCAGGAGGGTCCCTACGAGCAGTACTTC. Protein sequence: CASSRQEGPYEQYF.

This clonotype was counted at least ten times. This chain connects TRBV29-1 to TRBJ2-3; the D call may be TRBD1 or TRBD2 (6 bases each). From germline, CDR1 is SQVTM and CDR2 ANQGSEA. The V end was cut by 2 bases, the J end by 2 bases, with 17 bases between. This CDR3 spans 16 amino acids. The CDR3 DNA is TGCAGCGTTGAAAGGGGGGAACCTCCCTTCACAGATACGCAGTATTTT. Protein product: CSVERGEPPFTDTQYF.

This clonotype was counted ten times or more. In DNA, the CDR3 is TGTGCCAGCCGGACAATTCAGCTCCAGCAGTACTTC. Residues: CASRTIQLQQYF. V is TRBV11-2 and J is TRBJ2-7; a weak D match, TRBD1 (5 bases). V shed 8 bases and J shed 8 bases, with 16 bases lying between them. The germline gives CDR1 SGHAT, CDR2 FQNNGV. The CDR3 extends over 12 amino acids.

The sample holds many counts of this clonotype. This chain uses TRBV20-1 with TRBJ2-3; no firm D call. The germline V and J ends were trimmed by 5 bases and 2 bases, with 14 bases remaining between them. Germline CDR1 is DFQATT and CDR2 is SNEGSKA (reference sequence). The CDR3 contains 14 residues. The CDR3 DNA reads as TGCAGTGCTCTAGACGGACGATACACAGATACGCAGTATTTT. Translated, it gives CSALDGRYTDTQYF.

This clonotype has more than one count but fewer than ten. V and J are TRBV3-1 and TRBJ1-1; D is undetermined. Germline V lookup: CDR1 LGHDT, CDR2 YNNKEL (reference sequence). The CDR3 spans 16 residues. Trimming cost V 4 bases and J 1 base, with 16 bases left between them. The CDR3 sequence: CASSPPGFSPNTEAFF. In nucleotides, the CDR3 is TGTGCCAGCAGCCCCCCGGGTTTTTCTCCGAACACTGAAGCTTTCTTT. Using reference TRBV3-1 and TRBJ1-1 for the parts outside the CDR3, the full variable domain is DTAVSQTPKYLVTQMGNDKSIKCEQNLGHDTMYWYKQDSKKFLKIMFSYNNKELIINETVPNRFSPKSPDKAHLNLHINSLELGDSAVYFCASSPPGFSPNTEAFFGQGTRLTVV.

The CDR3 coding sequence is TGTGCCAGCAGCTTTACCCCCCTAGCGGGGTTTCGGGGGACGCAGTATTTT. As protein: CASSFTPLAGFRGTQYF. The rearrangement uses TRBV11-1 and TRBJ2-3, with 9 positions matching TRBD2. The CDR3 length is 17 residues. Per germline, CDR1 SGHAT and CDR2 FQDESV (reference sequence). Germline trimming cut 3 bases from V and 9 bases from J; bases unmatched to any gene: 16. The whole variable domain, remainder taken from reference TRBV11-1 and TRBJ2-3, is EAEVAQSPRYKITEKSQAVAFWCDPISGHATLYWYRQILGQGPELLVQFQDESVVDDSQLPKDRFSAERLKGVDSTLKIQPAELGDSAMYLCASSFTPLAGFRGTQYFGPGTRLTVL.

This clonotype was counted many times. The chain is built from TRBV10-3 and TRBJ2-5; perhaps D is TRBD1 or TRBD2 (5 bases each). Germline CDR1 ENHRY, CDR2 SYGVKD. The CDR3 is 13 residues long. The germline V and J ends were trimmed by 10 bases and 4 bases, with 16 bases remaining between them. The CDR3 sequence is CATSGPGLETQYF. DNA of the CDR3: TGTGCCACCTCCGGGCCGGGGCTAGAGACCCAGTACTTC.

This clonotype showed up many times. The chain links TRBV7-9 to TRBJ1-2; D might be TRBD1 (5 bases). CDR3 length: 15 residues. The V end was cut by 6 bases, the J end by 1 base, with 15 bases between. Germline V gives CDR1 SEHNR, CDR2 FQNEAQ (reference sequence). The CDR3 sequence is CASSPGTARNYGYTF. The CDR3 DNA reads TGTGCCAGCAGTCCCGGGACCGCCCGTAACTATGGCTACACCTTC.

At least ten counts were recorded for this clonotype. The V gene is TRBV6-1, the J gene TRBJ1-2, with D maybe TRBD1 (5 bases). CDR1 is MNHNS and CDR2 is SASEGT in the germline V gene. This CDR3 contains 14 residues. Trimming removed 5 bases from V and 3 bases from J, with 13 bases in between. Here the CDR3 DNA reads TGTGCCAGCAGTCCCCGGGACCTCCACTATGGCTACACCTTC. Encoded protein: CASSPRDLHYGYTF.

This chain uses TRBV6-1 with TRBJ2-2, with D unclear. With 8 bases removed from V and 4 bases from J, the gap between germline ends came to 11 bases. Germline V lookup: CDR1 MNHNS, CDR2 SASEGT. This CDR3 region has 13 residues. CDR3 DNA sequence: TGTGCCAGCCCCCTGACCGGCACCGGGGAGCTGTTTTTT. It encodes CASPLTGTGELFF.

This clonotype showed up many times. The V gene is TRBV11-3, the J gene TRBJ2-7; D may be TRBD2 (6 bases). V dropped 5 bases and J dropped 6 bases, with 14 bases sitting between them. The CDR3 is 13 residues long. Germline V gene data show CDR1 as SGHNT and CDR2 as YENEEA. The CDR3: CASSQEPGLEQYF. CDR3 coding DNA: TGTGCCAGCAGCCAAGAACCGGGACTCGAGCAGTACTTC.

The genes are TRBV2 and TRBJ2-4; 8 bases match TRBD2. Losses at the gene ends were 2 bases for V and 2 bases for J; bases not matched to a gene: 11. This CDR3 spans 18 amino acids. The germline CDR1 and CDR2 sequences are SNHLY and FYNNEI. CDR3: CASSESGGAESTKNIQYF. The CDR3 DNA sequence: TGTGCCAGCAGTGAATCCGGGGGGGCAGAGAGTACCAAAAACATTCAGTACTTC.

In its sample, this clonotype was seen many times. The chain is built from TRBV11-2 and TRBJ2-5; 8 positions match TRBD2. This CDR3 has 16 amino acids. V was clipped by 1 base and J by 2 bases; unmatched bases: 6. Germline-derived CDR1 and CDR2 are SGHAT and FQNNGV. In nucleotides, the CDR3 is TGTGCCAGCAGCTTAGGGCCGGGACTAGGGCAAGAGACCCAGTACTTC. Its translation is CASSLGPGLGQETQYF.

This clonotype has at least ten counts. The chain recombines TRBV2 with TRBJ2-5, with D uncertain. The CDR3 is 14 residues long. V was clipped by 0 bases and J by 4 bases, with 9 bases between them. Germline CDR1 SNHLY, CDR2 FYNNEI. CDR3 sequence reads: CASSEALPRETQYF. CDR3 sequence (DNA): TGTGCCAGCAGTGAAGCGCTTCCTCGAGAGACCCAGTACTTC.

This clonotype has a count of ten or more. J is TRBJ2-3 and V is TRBV2; a possible D gene is TRBD2 (5 bases). Trimming pared 8 bases from V and 0 bases from J, leaving 9 bases between. The germline V gene encodes CDR1 SNHLY and CDR2 FYNNEI. CDR3 length: 13 residues. The CDR3 bases are TGTGCCAGCCCCCCGGGAAGCACAGATACGCAGTATTTT. Its translation is CASPPGSTDTQYF. Full variable domain (outside the CDR3, taken from reference TRBV2 and TRBJ2-3): EPEVTQTPSHQVTQMGQEVILRCVPISNHLYFYWYRQILGQKVEFLVSFYNNEISEKSEIFDDQFSVERPDGSNFTLKIRSTKLEDSAMYFCASPPGSTDTQYFGPGTRLTVL.

This clonotype was recorded at least ten times. The rearrangement joins TRBV12-5 to TRBJ2-3; no reliable D call. This CDR3 region has 21 residues. Germline-derived CDR1 and CDR2 are LGHNT and FRNRAP. V lost 4 bases and J 0 bases, leaving 29 bases between the germline ends. The chain's CDR3 is CASGSRPPVVAGFPSTDTQYF. CDR3 bases: TGTGCTAGTGGTTCGCGCCCCCCTGTAGTGGCAGGCTTCCCTAGCACAGATACGCAGTATTTT.

This clonotype was seen at least ten times. V is TRBV12-3 or TRBV12-4 and J is TRBJ1-3; no clear D. V was cut by 5 bases and J by 4 bases, with 12 bases left in between. The CDR3 contains 14 residues. Written as DNA, the CDR3 is TGTGCCAGCAGTCCCCACCAGAGCGGAAACACCATATATTTT. Its translation is CASSPHQSGNTIYF.